The clone carrying this TCR beta chain was counted between two and nine times. Antigen unknown. The source of the sample is a study of response to subunit inactivated influenza vaccine. General study results and limits: A suggestion made by the authors is that each seasonal influenza vaccination recruits few new T cells.

TCRdb re-called the RT-PCR reads with MiXCR, one entry per CDR3 protein. Altogether hundreds of thousands of distinct CDR3 sequences are present, 9.5% to 12% being singletons, with the ten largest covering over 9.5%. V lost 2 bases to trimming and J lost 0 bases; unmatched junction nucleotides: 5. Germline lookup yields CDR1 SGHRS and CDR2 YFSETQ. The CDR3 has 17 residues. The V gene is TRBV5-1, the J gene TRBJ2-3, with 11 bases aligning to TRBD2. Sequencing was performed on PBMCs from blood, taken 40 to 50 days after vaccination. The clonotype comes from a middle-aged man who received an inactivated influenza vaccine. CDR3 coding DNA: TGCGCCAGCAGCTTCACTAGCGGGGGCCTTAGCACAGATACGCAGTATTTT. This codes for CASSFTSGGLSTDTQYF.